The 10 T cell receptor beta chains given below trace back to one sample, sequenced in a study of breast tumors, draining lymph nodes, adjacent tissues. Samples came from axillary lymph nodes draining the breast cancer. Each CDR3 protein gets one entry after TCRdb re-called the multiplex PCR reads with MiXCR. The table shows roughly 220,000 distinct CDR3 sequences, with nearly 35% occurring only once. Sequencing input: axillary lymph node tissue. Source of these receptors: a female donor with breast cancer. Some clones in this sample may be carry-over from other donors' samples.

This clonotype appeared many times. This chain uses TRBV9 with TRBJ2-5; tentative D call: TRBD2 (5 bases). The V gene lost 1 base and the J gene lost 1 base, with 11 bases spanning the gap. There are 15 residues in the CDR3. CDR1 is SGDLS and CDR2 is YYNGEE in the germline V gene. The CDR3 coding sequence is TGTGCCAGCAGCGTAATCGCGGGTCCCCAAGAGACCCAGTACTTC. It specifies CASSVIAGPQETQYF.

This chain joins TRBV4-1 and TRBJ2-1; 11 nucleotides agree with TRBD2. The V segment lost 1 base and the J segment 4 bases; nucleotides outside the gene matches: 0. Germline values: CDR1 MGHRA, CDR2 YSYEKL. The CDR3 runs 15 residues. As DNA, the CDR3 is TGCGCCAGCAGCCAAGGACTAGCGGGGTACAATGAGCAGTTCTTC. Translation gives CASSQGLAGYNEQFF.

This chain links TRBV6-2 or TRBV6-3 with TRBJ1-6; tentatively, D is TRBD1 (5 bases). The CDR3 consists of 13 residues. Germline V gives CDR1 MNHEY, CDR2 SVGEGT. Trimming removed 7 bases from V and 7 bases from J, with 11 bases in between. Here the CDR3 DNA reads TGTGCCAGCAAGGGAGAGGGGAATTCACCCCTCCACTTT. This gives the protein CASKGEGNSPLHF.

This clonotype was seen at least ten times. The chain couples TRBV29-1 to TRBJ1-5; D remains ambiguous. The CDR3 is 13 residues long. Looked up from germline, CDR1 is SQVTM and CDR2 is ANQGSEA. V gave up 7 bases and J gave up 4 bases, with 14 bases separating them. CDR3 amino acids: CSATRAANQPQHF. Here the CDR3 DNA reads TGCAGCGCGACCCGGGCCGCGAATCAGCCCCAGCATTTT.

This clonotype has ten or more counts. The chain recombines TRBV5-1 with TRBJ2-5; D may match TRBD1 or TRBD2 (5 bases each). CDR1 and CDR2 (germline): SGHRS, YFSETQ. The length of the CDR3 is 15 residues. The V and J ends lost 4 bases and 4 bases respectively, with 17 bases between them. The CDR3 DNA sequence: TGCGCCAGCAGCGTCTACGGGACGGATGGAGAGACCCAGTACTTC. It translates to CASSVYGTDGETQYF.

This clonotype came up many times. V is TRBV12-3 or TRBV12-4 and J is TRBJ2-2; the D gene could be TRBD1 or TRBD2 (5 bases each). The CDR3 is made up of 11 amino acids. The V end lost 4 bases, the J end lost 14 bases, and 11 bases lay between the germline ends. The CDR3 DNA sequence: TGTGCCAGCAGTTCTAGAGGGGCACTGTTTTTT. Translating it yields CASSSRGALFF.

Of note for this clonotype: This could be a read error, since a much larger clone is one nucleotide away. The chain has TRBV5-1 and TRBJ1-4; possibly TRBD1 for D (6 bases). The CDR3 covers 13 residues. The germline V gene has CDR1 SGHRS and CDR2 YFSETQ. As DNA, the CDR3 is TGCGCCGGCAGCTTGGCCGAGGGGGGGGACCTGTTTTTT. Translating it yields CAGSLAEGGDLFF.

The chain joins TRBV24-1 to TRBJ2-1, with D possibly TRBD1 on 6 matching bases. CDR1 and CDR2 (germline): KGHDR, SFDVKD. The CDR3 is made up of 15 amino acids. Deletions cut 3 bases from V and 5 bases from J, with 13 bases between. The CDR3 region is CATSDPRTVHNEQFF. The CDR3 nucleotides are TGTGCCACCAGTGATCCGCGGACAGTCCACAATGAGCAGTTCTTC.

In this sample, this clonotype turned up many times. The chain combines TRBV7-3 with TRBJ2-3; 11 bases agree with TRBD2. After removal of 5 bases from V and 5 bases from J, the junction contained 6 bases not matched to a gene. The CDR3 has 15 residues. The germline gives CDR1 SGHTA, CDR2 FQGTGA. CDR3 region: CASSLSGGAKDTQYF. CDR3 DNA: TGTGCCAGCAGCCTTAGCGGGGGGGCGAAAGATACGCAGTATTTT.

This clonotype appeared many times. One junction end disagrees with the germline gene, perhaps due to a read error. The V and J genes are TRBV7-9 and TRBJ1-2; D ambiguous. Germline V gene data show CDR1 as SEHNR and CDR2 as FQNEAQ (reference sequence). This CDR3 contains 15 residues. CDR3 amino acids: CASSLDGSSVLGYPF. Here the CDR3 DNA reads TGTGCCAGCAGCTTAGACGGCAGCTCAGTACTTGGCTACCCCTTC.